The T cell receptor beta chain under discussion was sequenced for a study of blood T cells in healthy people across ages. Study-level points and caveats: Naive T cell percentage showed a strong correlation with the diversity of TCR beta. It was not known whether donors were CMV positive (a possible confounder of expanded clonotype changes).

About this clonotype: The antigen is unknown. An end of the junction differs from the germline gene, which may be a read error.

CDR3 length equals 14 residues. CDR1 DFQATT and CDR2 SNEGSKA come from the germline V gene (reference sequence). For the second PCR, which ran for roughly 6 to 12 cycles, a sample-barcoded 5' primer and a J-beta primer mix were used. CDR3-containing paired-end reads numbering at least 2.5 million came from each sample. TCRdb reanalysed the 5' RACE reads using MiXCR and keeps one entry per CDR3 protein. The table includes some 1.7 million distinct CDR3 sequences, approximately 28% detected once. What was sequenced was blood. The TCR sequence derives from a woman aged 25 to 39 in good health. V usage is TRBV20-1 and J usage is TRBJ1-2; 9 nucleotides line up with TRBD1. CDR3 in DNA: TGCAGTACTAGAGCTCCAGACAGGGGGTATGGCTACACCTTC. The encoded protein is CSTRAPDRGYGYTF.